This T cell receptor beta chain was sequenced during a study of Graves' ophthalmopathy and Graves' hyperthyroidism. Findings and limits, study-wide: Discrimination between ophthalmopathy and stable hyperthyroidism by a 13-signature model showed 87.88% sensitivity and roughly 81% specificity. Thyroid clonotypes that were expanded above 0.001 frequency mostly also appeared in blood.

TCR beta CDR3 amplification used RNA transcripts. HTBI primers primed a first-round RT-PCR, and a second-round multiplex PCR followed. MiXCR, run by TCRdb on the multiplex PCR reads, gives a single entry per CDR3 protein. This sample has 11,000 to 15,000 distinct CDR3 sequences, with 50% found just once. The CDR3 is 12 amino acids. CDR1 is DFQATT and CDR2 is SNEGSKA in the germline V gene (reference sequence). Comment on this clonotype: The antigen remains unidentified. Germline and junction disagree at one end, which may indicate a read error.

The chain recombines TRBV20-1 with TRBJ1-4; no reliable D call. The sample was peripheral blood. This TCR derives from a woman under 40 with Graves' ophthalmopathy. CDR3 in amino acids: CSVRLTNEKLFF. The CDR3, as DNA: TGCAGTGTTAGACTGACTAATGAAAAACTGTTTTTT.